Presented here are 17 T cell receptor beta chains from one specimen sequenced in a study of blood T cell repertoires in COVID-19. The method was immunoSEQ multiplex PCR; TCRdb's version includes in-frame clones alone and lacks a portion of them. The table shows 40,000 to 55,000 clones, with around four fifths occurring only once. Sequenced material: peripheral blood. The receptors come from a human donor with acute or convalescent COVID-19. The donor label of this sample is uncertain.

This sequence joins TRBV6-5 and TRBJ1-2; tentative D call: TRBD1 (5 bases). The CDR3 contains 12 residues. CDR1 is MNHEY, CDR2 SVGAGI, per germline. V lost 11 bases and J lost 7, with 17 bases in between. CDR3 bases: TGTGCCGGGGGGGTGCCGGCATCTGGCTACACCTTC. As protein: CAGGVPASGYTF.

This rearrangement joins TRBV6-5 to TRBJ1-2, with a possible D match to TRBD1 (6 bases). Per the germline V gene, CDR1 is MNHEY and CDR2 is SVGAGI. The length of the CDR3 is 15 residues. V shed 6 bases and J shed 2 bases, with 16 bases lying between them. The CDR3 sequence: CASSLSLTGNYGYTF. DNA of the CDR3: TGTGCCAGCAGCCTCTCACTAACAGGGAACTATGGCTACACCTTC.

This chain links TRBV18 with TRBJ2-7; a weak D match, TRBD2 (5 bases). Germline CDR1 KGHSH, CDR2 LQKENI. CDR3 length: 16 amino acids. Trimming shortened V by 0 bases and J by 0 bases, and 12 bases separated the two germline ends. CDR3 sequence: CASSPPAPEGSYEQYF. The CDR3 DNA sequence: TGTGCCAGCTCACCACCGGCTCCTGAGGGCTCCTACGAGCAGTACTTC. Supplemented by reference TRBV18 and TRBJ2-7, the full variable domain reads NAGVMQNPRHLVRRRGQEARLRCSPMKGHSHVYWYRQLPEEGLKFMVYLQKENIIDESGMPKERFSAEFPKEGPSILRIQQVVRGDSAAYFCASSPPAPEGSYEQYFGPGTRLTVT.

Comment on this clone: One end of the junction is discordant with germline, which a read error may explain. DNA for the CDR3: TGTGCCATCGGTGAAGGACAGTTTAATGGCTACACCTTC. It specifies CAIGEGQFNGYTF. The chain employs TRBV10-3 and TRBJ1-2; a weak D match, TRBD1 (6 bases). CDR3 length equals 13 residues. Per germline, CDR1 ENHRY and CDR2 SYGVKD.

The chain carries TRBV6-2 or TRBV6-3 and TRBJ1-3; no firm D call. This CDR3 has 15 amino acids. V was trimmed by 5 bases and J by 0 bases, leaving 11 bases between them. Germline values: CDR1 MNHEY, CDR2 SVGEGT. The CDR3 loop reads CASSQIRSSGNTIYF. CDR3 bases: TGTGCCAGCAGTCAAATCAGGTCCTCTGGAAACACCATATATTTT.

V is TRBV4-1 and J is TRBJ2-7, with 9 bases that match TRBD1. Germline CDR1 is MGHRA and CDR2 is YSYEKL. J lost 7 bases, V lost 3 bases, and 13 bases had no gene match. This CDR3 is built from 16 residues. The CDR3 loop is CASSHSPGQGAGEQYF. CDR3 DNA: TGCGCCAGCAGCCACTCACCGGGACAGGGAGCTGGGGAGCAGTACTTC.

The chain's CDR3 is CASSSGESSYEQYF. The CDR3 DNA is TGTGCCAGCAGCTCGGGGGAGAGCTCCTACGAGCAGTACTTC. The chain combines TRBV7-2 with TRBJ2-7; D is perhaps TRBD2 (6 bases). Germline V CDR1 and CDR2: SGHTA, FQGNSA. Trimming stripped 4 bases from V and 0 bases from J, with 10 bases between. The CDR3 covers 14 residues.

The rearrangement links TRBV6-2 or TRBV6-3 to TRBJ2-7, with D unclear. The CDR3 spans 12 residues. Trimming stripped 2 bases from V and 4 bases from J, with 6 bases between. CDR1 is MNHEY, CDR2 SVGEGT, per germline. The CDR3 DNA sequence: TGTGCCAGCAGTTACGTCGGGTACGAGCAGTACTTC. Protein sequence: CASSYVGYEQYF.

In the case of this clone: This CDR3 is missing its conserved last phenylalanine or tryptophan, likely due to a read error. Because the CDR3's place on the DNA is in doubt, the DNA is left out and the CDR3 is given as listed by TCRdb. This chain uses TRBV12-3 or TRBV12-4 with TRBJ1-2; the D call in the table, TRBD1, was not verified against the DNA. Inclusive of both ends, the CDR3 amounts to 13 amino acids. This CDR3 reads CASSLALMTAPTV.

V and J are TRBV5-1 and TRBJ2-7; 7 bases agree with TRBD2. The CDR3 runs 18 residues. Germline CDR1 SGHRS, CDR2 YFSETQ. Losses at the gene ends were 2 bases for V and 0 bases for J; bases not matched to a gene: 14. In DNA form, the CDR3 reads TGCGCCAGCAGCTTCCTGCCCCTTTCTAGCGGCAACTCCTACGAGCAGTACTTC. Amino acids: CASSFLPLSSGNSYEQYF.

This clone occurred once. This chain links TRBV5-1 with TRBJ1-2; D not certain. This CDR3 spans 16 amino acids. V was pared by 0 bases and J by 1 base, with 13 bases between. The germline CDR1 and CDR2 sequences are SGHRS and YFSETQ. The CDR3 nucleotides read TGCGCCAGCAGCTTGGCACTCACCAGGATTAACTATGGCTACACCTTC. Encoded protein: CASSLALTRINYGYTF.

This chain links TRBV18 with TRBJ2-5, with D possibly being TRBD1 (5 bases). In germline, CDR1 is KGHSH, CDR2 LQKENI. The V and J ends lost 1 base and 1 base respectively, with 10 bases between them. The CDR3 covers 15 residues. The CDR3 DNA is TGTGCCAGCTCACCACGCGCAGGGCTCCAAGAGACCCAGTACTTC. Its protein product is CASSPRAGLQETQYF.

CDR3 loop: CASSLAEGVLHF. In DNA, the CDR3 is TGTGCCAGCAGCTTGGCAGAGGGGGTACTGCATTTT. The chain recombines TRBV5-6 with TRBJ1-5; a weak D match, TRBD1 (6 bases). The CDR3 covers 12 residues. Germline loops: CDR1 SGHDT, CDR2 YYEEEE. V was cut by 0 bases and J by 15 bases, with 13 bases left in between.

This CDR3 reads CAISQGGNTEAFF. In DNA, the CDR3 is TGTGCCATCAGCCAGGGGGGGAACACTGAAGCTTTCTTT. V gene TRBV10-3 combines with J gene TRBJ1-1; 7 bases line up with TRBD1. The CDR3 consists of 13 residues. V shed 6 bases, J shed 1 base, and the junction held 2 bases outside the gene matches. Germline V gives CDR1 ENHRY, CDR2 SYGVKD.

The chain is built from TRBV30 and TRBJ2-1, with 9 bases matching TRBD2. The CDR3 is 14 residues long. The J segment lost 6 bases and the V segment lost 3 bases, leaving 6 bases of the junction unmatched. Germline V lookup: CDR1 GTSNPN, CDR2 SVGIG (reference sequence). CDR3 region: CAWSAGLATNEQFF. In nucleotides, the CDR3 is TGTGCCTGGAGCGCGGGACTAGCTACCAATGAGCAGTTCTTC.

This chain connects TRBV6-5 to TRBJ2-1, with TRBD2 matching over 9 bases. Germline V gives CDR1 MNHEY, CDR2 SVGAGI. The CDR3 spans 14 residues. Trimming took 7 bases from V and 2 from J; bases not matched to a gene: 3. The CDR3 region is CASKASGAYNEQFF. In DNA, the CDR3 is TGTGCCAGCAAAGCTAGCGGGGCCTACAATGAGCAGTTCTTC.

The gene calls are TRBV30 and TRBJ2-3; TRBD2 matches 9 bases. J lost 2 bases, V lost 7 bases, and 10 bases had no gene match. There are 15 residues in the CDR3. Germline CDR1 and CDR2: GTSNPN and SVGIG (reference sequence). CDR3 sequence (DNA): TGTGCCTACAGACCGACTAGCGGAAACACAGATACGCAGTATTTT. Translating it yields CAYRPTSGNTDTQYF.